These 30 T cell receptor beta chains share one sample of origin, sequenced in a study of control samples from healthy donors and cancer patients (dated by TCRdb to about 2020). Library method: the immunoSEQ multiplex PCR assay. In TCRdb, the immuneACCESS table is reduced to in-frame sequences with V and J assigned. These tables do not hold every clone; where another copy was compared, an unresolved V gene accounts for under half, and the others remain unexplained. In this sample the table shows some 130,000 clones, over 85% of which occur a single time. In total, the top ten clones hold roughly 8% of the sample. Sequenced sample: PBMCs. The source is a man aged 50 to 59 with head and neck cancer.

The chain uses TRBV7-9 and TRBJ2-2, with a tentative D call TRBD1 (6 bases). This CDR3 is built from 13 residues. The germline CDR1 and CDR2 sequences are SEHNR and FQNEAQ (reference sequence). Trimming cost V 5 bases and J 5 bases, with 9 bases left between them. In DNA form, the CDR3 reads TGTGCCAGCAGCCCTCAGGGGACCGGGGAGCTGTTTTTT. Residues: CASSPQGTGELFF.

The rearrangement joins TRBV7-9 to TRBJ1-3, with D uncertain. This CDR3 is 14 amino acids long. Trimming cost V 6 bases and J 0 bases, with 9 bases left between them. Germline V gene sequence: CDR1 SEHNR, CDR2 FQNEAQ (reference sequence). CDR3 bases: TGTGCCAGCAGATCGCAGAACTCTGGAAACACCATATATTTT. This codes for CASRSQNSGNTIYF.

The chain has TRBV6-5 and TRBJ2-3; possibly TRBD2 for D (5 bases). This CDR3 is built from 14 residues. V was shortened by 0 bases and J by 4 bases, with 8 bases between the two germline ends. The germline V gene encodes CDR1 MNHEY and CDR2 SVGAGI. The CDR3 DNA is TGTGCCAGCAGTTACTCGACTACGGCAGATACGCAGTATTTT. It specifies CASSYSTTADTQYF.

Here the CDR3 DNA reads TGTGCCAGTAGTATAACTCGAGAGATCGATTCACCCCTCCACTTT. Translated: CASSITREIDSPLHF. V and J are TRBV19 and TRBJ1-6; D remains unclear. The V and J ends lost 2 bases and 8 bases respectively, with 13 bases between them. Germline CDR1 and CDR2: LNHDA and SQIVND (reference sequence). The CDR3 consists of 15 residues.

CDR3 region: CSVAPGQVGEQYF. As DNA, the CDR3 is TGCAGCGTTGCACCGGGACAGGTGGGGGAGCAGTACTTC. J is TRBJ2-7 and V is TRBV29-1; 8 bases align to TRBD1. The CDR3 is 13 amino acids. Germline assignment: CDR1 SQVTM and CDR2 ANQGSEA. The J segment lost 7 bases and the V segment lost 4 bases, leaving 9 bases of the junction unmatched.

The V call is TRBV29-1, the J call TRBJ2-3; D gene uncertain. V was shortened by 4 bases and J by 11 bases, with 10 bases between the two germline ends. The CDR3 loop spans 10 amino acids. Germline V gene data show CDR1 as SQVTM and CDR2 as ANQGSEA. As DNA, the CDR3 is TGCAGCGTTGCTTCCCCGAAGCAGTATTTT. It translates to CSVASPKQYF.

This clone was observed a few times. V usage is TRBV6-5 and J usage is TRBJ1-6; TRBD1 might be the D (5 bases). This CDR3 contains 13 residues. Germline V gene sequence: CDR1 MNHEY, CDR2 SVGAGI. V gave up 11 bases and J gave up 4 bases, with 12 bases separating them. This chain's CDR3 is CAVGWGYNSPLHF. In nucleotides, the CDR3 is TGTGCCGTCGGGTGGGGGTATAATTCACCCCTCCACTTT.

CDR3 sequence (DNA): TGTGCCAGCAGTGTGCTGTCGGCCGGGGAGCTGTTTTTT. Its translation: CASSVLSAGELFF. The J gene is TRBJ2-2, the V gene TRBV2, with unresolved D. Germline V gene sequence: CDR1 SNHLY, CDR2 FYNNEI. V gave up 4 bases and J gave up 6 bases, with 9 bases separating them. The CDR3 has 13 residues.

This clone was recorded a few times. The CDR3 bases are TGTGCCAGCAGTTCGGGGGTCGCCTACAATGAGCAGTTCTTC. Translating gives CASSSGVAYNEQFF. The chain employs TRBV6-5 and TRBJ2-1, with D possibly being TRBD2 (6 bases). Looked up from germline, CDR1 is MNHEY and CDR2 is SVGAGI. The CDR3 is 14 amino acids. Trimming stripped 4 bases from V and 2 bases from J, with 9 bases between.

V and J are TRBV5-4 and TRBJ2-6; 7 nucleotides align to TRBD1. The V segment lost 4 bases and the J segment 0 bases; nucleotides outside the gene matches: 7. CDR1 and CDR2 (germline): SGHNT, YYREEE (reference sequence). The CDR3 covers 17 residues. This CDR3 reads CASSPGQFPSGANVLTF. The CDR3 bases are TGTGCCAGCAGCCCGGGACAGTTCCCCTCTGGGGCCAACGTCCTGACTTTC.

The count of this clone is one. The rearrangement joins TRBV6-2 or TRBV6-3 to TRBJ1-5; D gene ambiguous. The V and J ends lost 6 bases and 4 bases respectively, with 19 bases between them. The CDR3 sequence is 16 residues long. Germline loops: CDR1 MNHEY, CDR2 SVGEGT. The CDR3 nucleotides read TGTGCCAGCAGCCGCGATAGGACGCCGGCTAATCAGCCCCAGCATTTT. It yields the protein CASSRDRTPANQPQHF.

The chain employs TRBV19 and TRBJ2-7; 8 nucleotides line up with TRBD2. Losses at the gene ends were 10 bases for V and 6 bases for J; bases not matched to a gene: 8. The germline V gene has CDR1 LNHDA and CDR2 SQIVND (reference sequence). The CDR3 spans 12 residues. The CDR3 DNA sequence: TGTGCCACCTCGCCGGGGGGGTTCGAGCAGTACTTC. Translating it yields CATSPGGFEQYF.

The rearrangement uses TRBV28 and TRBJ1-1; D not resolved. This CDR3 comprises 14 residues. Deletions cut 2 bases from V and 1 base from J, with 8 bases between. Germline lookup yields CDR1 MDHEN and CDR2 SYDVKM. DNA of the CDR3: TGTGCCAGCAGTTTAATGCCAGCGAACACTGAAGCTTTCTTT. Translated, it gives CASSLMPANTEAFF.

This clone was detected ten times or more. The chain recombines TRBV3-1 (or the pseudogene TRBV3-2) with TRBJ1-6; the D is unclear. V was pared by 6 bases and J by 12 bases, with 12 bases between. Germline lookup yields CDR1 LGHDT and CDR2 YNNKEL (reference sequence). The CDR3 covers 12 residues. CDR3: CASRDGDLPLHF. The DNA for the CDR3 is TGTGCCAGCAGGGATGGAGACTTACCCCTCCACTTT.

The chain carries TRBV28 and TRBJ1-6; 8 bases match TRBD1. The CDR3 extends over 13 amino acids. Trimming at V came to 8 bases and at J to 6 bases, leaving 3 bases not matched to a gene. Germline CDR1 and CDR2: MDHEN and SYDVKM. The CDR3 DNA is TGTGCCAGCCTCACAGGGGGTAATTCACCCCTCCACTTT. It translates to CASLTGGNSPLHF.

The sample holds one count of this clone. The V and J genes are TRBV6-1 and TRBJ1-1, with 7 positions matching TRBD1. V lost 1 base and J lost 3; bases outside the gene matches: 5. The CDR3 loop spans 15 amino acids. Germline CDR1 is MNHNS and CDR2 is SASEGT. The CDR3 nucleotides read TGTGCCAGCAGTGAAGAACCAGGGGGTTACACTGAAGCTTTCTTT. This codes for CASSEEPGGYTEAFF.

The V and J genes are TRBV10-3 and TRBJ2-5; tentatively, D is TRBD1 or TRBD2 (5 bases each). The CDR3 contains 16 residues. From germline, CDR1 is ENHRY and CDR2 SYGVKD. Trimming shortened V by 2 bases and J by 5 bases, and 18 bases separated the two germline ends. As DNA, the CDR3 is TGTGCCATCAGTGAGGGGGGAAACGGGCCGGGGGAGACCCAGTACTTC. Protein sequence: CAISEGGNGPGETQYF.

This clone was picked up one time. The gene calls are TRBV28 and TRBJ2-7, with 7 bases that match TRBD2. J was trimmed by 4 bases and V by 8 bases; bases with no gene match: 5. The CDR3 runs 12 residues. Germline-derived CDR1 and CDR2 are MDHEN and SYDVKM. DNA of the CDR3: TGTGCCAGCGGGAGGGCCGGGTACGAGCAGTACTTC. The encoded protein is CASGRAGYEQYF.

V and J are TRBV6-6 and TRBJ2-1, with D perhaps TRBD2 (5 bases). This CDR3 spans 16 amino acids. V dropped 6 bases and J dropped 2 bases, with 17 bases sitting between them. Germline CDR1 is MNHNY and CDR2 is SVGAGI (reference sequence). As DNA, the CDR3 is TGTGCCAGCAGCCAGGACTGGCGCCCTACCTACAATGAGCAGTTCTTC. It is translated as CASSQDWRPTYNEQFF.

The table lists this clone with a count of one. V usage is TRBV5-1 and J usage is TRBJ1-3, with D perhaps TRBD1 (6 bases). V lost 4 bases to trimming and J lost 0 bases, with 11 bases between them. Germline CDR1 and CDR2: SGHRS and YFSETQ. This CDR3 contains 15 residues. CDR3 sequence (DNA): TGCGCCAGCAGCAACGAGGGGGTCTCTGGAAACACCATATATTTT. It yields the protein CASSNEGVSGNTIYF. Drawing the rest from reference TRBV5-1 and TRBJ1-3, the complete variable domain is KAGVTQTPRYLIKTRGQQVTLSCSPISGHRSVSWYQQTPGQGLQFLFEYFSETQRNKGNFPGRFSGRQFSNSRSEMNVSTLELGDSALYLCASSNEGVSGNTIYFGEGSWLTVV.

V usage is TRBV19 and J usage is TRBJ2-2, with unresolved D. Germline lookup yields CDR1 LNHDA and CDR2 SQIVND (reference sequence). The CDR3 covers 15 residues. Trimming took off 6 bases at V and 1 base at J, with 12 bases between the two ends. In nucleotides, the CDR3 is TGTGCCAGTAGCCCCGCGATATGGAACACCGGGGAGCTGTTTTTT. Its translation is CASSPAIWNTGELFF.

This chain joins TRBV6-1 and TRBJ2-7; D gene unclear. Trimming took off 8 bases at V and 2 bases at J, with 13 bases between the two ends. The CDR3 spans 13 residues. Looked up from germline, CDR1 is MNHNS and CDR2 is SASEGT. Written as DNA, the CDR3 is TGTGCCAGCCTATCAACCGGAACCTACGAGCAGTACTTC. Its translation is CASLSTGTYEQYF.

This clone has only one observation. The chain joins TRBV4-2 to TRBJ2-7, with D possibly being TRBD1 or TRBD2 (7 bases each). The V gene lost 1 base and the J gene lost 5 bases, with 15 bases spanning the gap. The CDR3 has 15 amino acids. CDR1 and CDR2 (germline): LGHNA, YNFKEQ. The CDR3 sequence: CASSQGGRGPDEQYF. CDR3 nucleotide sequence: TGTGCCAGCAGCCAAGGGGGGAGGGGGCCGGACGAGCAGTACTTC.

The chain is built from TRBV23-1 and TRBJ2-5; TRBD2 aligns across 12 bases. TRBV23-1 is classed as an ORF, of uncertain function. The J segment lost 7 bases and the V segment lost 5 bases, leaving 17 bases of the junction unmatched. This CDR3 contains 18 residues. CDR3 bases: TGCGCCAGCAGTACCCCCCCTACCGGACTAGCGGGAACTATGACCCAGTACTTC. Translating it yields CASSTPPTGLAGTMTQYF.

This chain links TRBV10-1 with TRBJ2-2, with D possibly matching TRBD2 (5 bases). The germline V gene has CDR1 WNHNN and CDR2 SYGVQD (reference sequence). The CDR3 runs 14 residues. The V end lost 3 bases, the J end lost 2 bases, and 7 bases lay between the germline ends. CDR3 DNA: TGCGCCAGCAGTGAAGGGAGCAACACCGGGGAGCTGTTTTTT. Translating it yields CASSEGSNTGELFF.

In its sample, this clone was seen once. This rearrangement joins TRBV6-2 or TRBV6-3 to TRBJ2-2, with D unclear. V was shortened by 2 bases and J by 2 bases, with 12 bases between the two germline ends. CDR3 size: 16 residues. Germline lookup yields CDR1 MNHEY and CDR2 SVGEGT. The CDR3 sequence: CASSYAHTGNTGELFF. In DNA, the CDR3 is TGTGCCAGCAGTTACGCCCACACTGGAAACACCGGGGAGCTGTTTTTT.

V usage is TRBV10-2 and J usage is TRBJ2-6; D is unresolved. Germline CDR1 and CDR2: WSHSY and SAAADI. Trimming took 10 bases from V and 0 from J, leaving 7 bases between them. The CDR3 contains 13 residues. The CDR3 spells CATINSGANVLTF. The CDR3 coding sequence is TGCGCCACCATTAACTCTGGGGCCAACGTCCTGACTTTC.

The chain combines TRBV19 with TRBJ1-2; 9 bases align to TRBD1. The germline CDR1 and CDR2 sequences are LNHDA and SQIVND (reference sequence). With 3 bases clipped from V and 3 bases from J, the junction kept 5 bases outside the gene matches. The CDR3 is 15 residues long. In DNA form, the CDR3 reads TGTGCCAGTAGTATCACAGGGGGCGCCGACTATGGCTACACCTTC. Amino acid sequence: CASSITGGADYGYTF.

The V and J genes are TRBV20-1 and TRBJ1-1; unclear D gene. Per the germline V gene, CDR1 is DFQATT and CDR2 is SNEGSKA (reference sequence). The CDR3 consists of 10 residues. V was cut by 2 bases and J by 5 bases, with 3 bases left in between. The CDR3, as DNA: TGCAGTGCTAGATTGACTGAAGCTTTCTTT. The encoded protein is CSARLTEAFF.

V and J are TRBV10-3 and TRBJ1-1; 9 bases map to TRBD1. The CDR3 has 16 residues. Trimming at V came to 2 bases and at J to 1 base, leaving 5 bases not matched to a gene. Germline CDR1 ENHRY, CDR2 SYGVKD. CDR3 bases: TGTGCCATCAGTGAGCCGAAGGGACAGGGGAACACTGAAGCTTTCTTT. Translating gives CAISEPKGQGNTEAFF.